This entry lists 21 T cell receptor beta chains sequenced from one sample in a study of cytomegalovirus exposure and HLA in healthy donors (dated by TCRdb to about 2017). Library preparation employed the immunoSEQ multiplex PCR assay. A mixture of 60 forward primers for TCR Vbeta segments and 13 reverse primers for TCR Jbeta segments was used in the multiplex PCR. In its TCRdb copy, this immuneACCESS table keeps in-frame sequences only and misses some clones. Where compared with another copy, unresolved V genes explain less than half of these, and the others have no known cause. In this sample the table shows fewer than 250,000 clones, roughly 84% of which occur a single time. The ten largest make up 1% to 1.5% of the sample. Sequenced material: PBMCs. These receptors were obtained from a human donor in good health.

The chain joins TRBV28 to TRBJ1-1; 9 bases are shared with TRBD1. J lost 3 bases, V lost 6 bases, and 5 bases had no gene match. Per germline, CDR1 MDHEN and CDR2 SYDVKM. The CDR3 is 14 amino acids. In DNA, the CDR3 is TGTGCCAGCAGAACAGGGGGCGCTTACACTGAAGCTTTCTTT. It specifies CASRTGGAYTEAFF.

The genes are TRBV6-5 and TRBJ1-2; D is possibly TRBD1 (5 bases). CDR1 and CDR2 from the germline V gene are MNHEY and SVGAGI. The V and J ends lost 0 bases and 2 bases respectively, with 10 bases between them. This CDR3 comprises 15 residues. CDR3 DNA sequence: TGTGCCAGCAGTTACTCGTTCGGGGGGAACTATGGCTACACCTTC. As protein: CASSYSFGGNYGYTF.

The V and J genes are TRBV27 and TRBJ2-7, with 8 bases aligning to TRBD1. With V trimmed by 3 bases and J by 4 bases, 5 bases remained unmatched. This CDR3 spans 14 amino acids. Germline values: CDR1 MNHEY, CDR2 SMNVEV (reference sequence). In nucleotides, the CDR3 is TGTGCCAGCAGTTTCGCAGGGGGCGCGTACGAGCAGTACTTC. Translating it yields CASSFAGGAYEQYF.

This chain uses TRBV6-1 with TRBJ2-3; 13 bases are shared with TRBD2. Germline V gene data show CDR1 as MNHNS and CDR2 as SASEGT. Trimming at V came to 4 bases and at J to 2 bases, leaving 12 bases not matched to a gene. CDR3 length: 19 residues. The DNA of the CDR3 is TGTGCCAGCAGTGCCGCCCGGACTAGCGGGAGAAGGAACACAGATACGCAGTATTTT. It yields the protein CASSAARTSGRRNTDTQYF.

V is TRBV6-1 and J is TRBJ1-5; 8 bases line up with TRBD1. V was clipped by 3 bases and J by 0 bases; unmatched bases: 1. From germline, CDR1 is MNHNS and CDR2 SASEGT. This CDR3 is built from 15 residues. The CDR3 loop is CASSEDRVSNQPQHF. In DNA, the CDR3 is TGTGCCAGCAGTGAGGACAGGGTTAGCAATCAGCCCCAGCATTTT.

The chain recombines TRBV7-2 with TRBJ1-5; D may be TRBD1 (5 bases). This CDR3 region has 15 residues. Trimming removed 6 bases at V and 0 bases at J, with 12 bases between. CDR1 and CDR2 (germline): SGHTA, FQGNSA. Here the CDR3 DNA reads TGTGCCAGCAGTGGGGGGGGGAATAGCAATCAGCCCCAGCATTTT. This gives the protein CASSGGGNSNQPQHF.

This chain uses TRBV6-6 with TRBJ1-4; D not certain. V dropped 6 bases and J dropped 4 bases, with 15 bases sitting between them. The length of the CDR3 is 15 residues. Per germline, CDR1 MNHNY and CDR2 SVGAGI (reference sequence). The CDR3 DNA sequence: TGTGCCAGCAGCGACCCGGGAGACGGTAATGAAAAACTGTTTTTT. Encoded protein: CASSDPGDGNEKLFF.

This clone was detected only a few times. The chain employs TRBV5-8 and TRBJ1-1, with 8 bases lining up with TRBD1. Germline-derived CDR1 and CDR2 are SGHTS and YDEGEE. Trimming cost V 3 bases and J 5 bases; bases outside gene matches: 15. This CDR3 spans 17 amino acids. CDR3 DNA: TGTGCCAGCAGCTCTCTACCCCGCGGCAGGGGGCTAACTGAAGCTTTCTTT. Translated: CASSSLPRGRGLTEAFF.

The chain carries TRBV6-5 and TRBJ2-5; D is unresolved. Germline loops: CDR1 MNHEY, CDR2 SVGAGI. V was clipped by 6 bases and J by 2 bases, with 4 bases between them. The CDR3 has 11 amino acids. CDR3 protein: CASRLQETQYF. The CDR3 region has the DNA TGTGCCAGCAGGTTACAAGAGACCCAGTACTTC.

This clone was detected a few times. The CDR3 bases are TGTGCCAGCGGAAGCCCCGGCGGGAGTCTATACGAGCAGTACTTC. The encoded protein is CASGSPGGSLYEQYF. V is TRBV2 and J is TRBJ2-7; 7 positions agree with TRBD2. The junction had 14 bases not matched to a gene; V was cut back by 8 bases and J by 4 bases. Per germline, CDR1 SNHLY and CDR2 FYNNEI. CDR3 length equals 15 residues. Based on the CDR3 plus reference TRBV2 and TRBJ2-7, the full variable domain is EPEVTQTPSHQVTQMGQEVILRCVPISNHLYFYWYRQILGQKVEFLVSFYNNEISEKSEIFDDQFSVERPDGSNFTLKIRSTKLEDSAMYFCASGSPGGSLYEQYFGPGTRLTVT.

The genes are TRBV6-1 and TRBJ2-3; D possibly corresponds to TRBD2 (5 bases). The germline CDR1 and CDR2 sequences are MNHNS and SASEGT. There are 15 residues in the CDR3. V gave up 2 bases and J gave up 1 base, with 10 bases separating them. The CDR3 spells CASSENTSGTDTQYF. CDR3 in DNA: TGTGCCAGCAGTGAAAACACTAGTGGCACAGATACGCAGTATTTT.

The rearrangement links TRBV28 to TRBJ1-2; D call uncertain. Germline loops: CDR1 MDHEN, CDR2 SYDVKM. The CDR3 is made up of 13 amino acids. CDR3 DNA sequence: TGTTCGGTTAGAAGCCGAGCTAACTATGGCTACACCTTC. This sequence encodes CSVRSRANYGYTF.

This clone was seen just once. The chain uses TRBV6-5 and TRBJ1-4, with D possibly TRBD1 on 6 matching bases. This CDR3 region has 14 residues. Germline V lookup: CDR1 MNHEY, CDR2 SVGAGI. V was shortened by 6 bases and J by 2 bases, with 10 bases between the two germline ends. CDR3 coding DNA: TGTGCCAGCAGACAGGGTACGACTAATGAAAAACTGTTTTTT. Translating it yields CASRQGTTNEKLFF.

The chain is built from TRBV4-1 and TRBJ2-7; 9 nucleotides align to TRBD2. The CDR3 contains 16 residues. Looked up from germline, CDR1 is MGHRA and CDR2 is YSYEKL. The V and J ends lost 0 bases and 4 bases, in that order; junction bases with no gene match: 7. CDR3 residues: CASSQDRAGGPYEQYF. In nucleotides, the CDR3 is TGCGCCAGCAGCCAAGATCGGGCGGGAGGGCCGTACGAGCAGTACTTC.

The chain recombines TRBV25-1 with TRBJ2-2, with 8 bases matching TRBD2. CDR1 MGHDK and CDR2 SYGVNS come from the germline V gene. J gave up 9 bases and V 6 bases, and 12 bases lay outside the gene matches. The CDR3 has 15 residues. This CDR3 reads CASSESVAGGRELFF. CDR3 in DNA: TGTGCCAGCAGCGAAAGTGTGGCGGGAGGCAGGGAGCTGTTTTTT. The variable domain in full, completed from reference TRBV25-1 and TRBJ2-2, reads EADIYQTPRYLVIGTGKKITLECSQTMGHDKMYWYQQDPGMELHLIHYSYGVNSTEKGDLSSESTVSRIRTEHFPLTLESARPSHTSQYLCASSESVAGGRELFFGEGSRLTVL.

The rearrangement uses TRBV4-1 and TRBJ1-2, with unresolved D. The CDR3 sequence is 16 residues long. Germline-derived CDR1 and CDR2 are MGHRA and YSYEKL. The ends were cut back, 1 base at V and 0 bases at J, with 12 bases in the middle. CDR3 loop: CASSQGTLVANYGYTF. The CDR3 coding sequence is TGCGCCAGCAGCCAAGGAACTTTGGTAGCTAACTATGGCTACACCTTC.

The V gene is TRBV28, the J gene TRBJ2-7; D unclear. The CDR3 contains 13 residues. Germline assignment: CDR1 MDHEN and CDR2 SYDVKM. The germline V and J ends were trimmed by 6 bases and 0 bases, with 9 bases remaining between them. This CDR3 reads CASRNGGSYEQYF. DNA for the CDR3: TGTGCCAGCAGAAACGGTGGCTCCTACGAGCAGTACTTC.

V and J are TRBV6-1 and TRBJ1-5; 7 positions agree with TRBD1. V gave up 7 bases and J gave up 5 bases; unmatched junction bases: 5. Germline values: CDR1 MNHNS, CDR2 SASEGT. The CDR3 has 13 amino acids. The CDR3 loop reads CASTRQGDQPQHF. The CDR3, as DNA: TGTGCCAGCACTAGACAGGGTGATCAGCCCCAGCATTTT.

CDR3 protein: CASTPTSGKHEQYF. The CDR3 DNA follows: TGTGCCAGCACCCCGACTAGCGGGAAACACGAGCAGTACTTC. The chain is built from TRBV11-2 and TRBJ2-7; 11 bases are a match to TRBD2. In germline, CDR1 is SGHAT, CDR2 FQNNGV. There are 14 residues in the CDR3. With 7 bases clipped from V and 5 bases from J, the junction kept 7 bases outside the gene matches.

The J gene is TRBJ1-5, the V gene TRBV29-1; D ambiguous. This CDR3 spans 15 amino acids. From germline, CDR1 is SQVTM and CDR2 ANQGSEA. Deletions cut 5 bases from V and 5 bases from J, with 19 bases between. In DNA, the CDR3 is TGCAGCGTTCGGTCTTCCTATAACTCCGATCAGCCCCAGCATTTT. Its protein product is CSVRSSYNSDQPQHF. Together with reference TRBV29-1 and TRBJ1-5, the CDR3 gives the full variable domain: SAVISQKPSRDICQRGTSLTIQCQVDSQVTMMFWYRQQPGQSLTLIATANQGSEATYESGFVIDKFPISRPNLTFSTLTVSNMSPEDSSIYLCSVRSSYNSDQPQHFGDGTRLSIL.

This clone was found a few times. V and J are TRBV6-5 and TRBJ1-5; 8 positions match TRBD1. The CDR3 extends over 14 amino acids. J was trimmed by 3 bases and V by 6 bases; bases with no gene match: 4. Per germline, CDR1 MNHEY and CDR2 SVGAGI. The CDR3 region is CASSTRGLNQPQHF. The DNA of the CDR3 is TGTGCCAGCAGCACCAGGGGGCTCAATCAGCCCCAGCATTTT.